These T cell receptor beta chains were read from a single sample in a study of blood T cells in healthy people across ages. One entry per CDR3 protein, called by TCRdb with MiXCR from the 5' RACE reads. The data show about 930,000 distinct CDR3 sequences, about 29% seen once. These data were likewise used in another study, on T cells of mothers and their children.

Sequenced input: blood. The receptors shown here come from a middle-aged woman in good health. CDR3s include the opening cysteine and the closing phenylalanine or tryptophan. D genes are given only for firm matches. For some rows the clone size is stated as once, few or many, or as a class when expanded; others skip it.

D	size	V	length	J	DNA	CDR3
TRBD1	many	TRBV10-3	15	TRBJ2-7	TGTGCCATCAGTGAGCCGACAGGGGGTTCGACCGAGCAGTACTTC	CAISEPTGGSTEQYF
.	.	TRBV27	13	TRBJ2-3	TGTGCCAGCAGTAGTGCGGGGACGGCTACGCAGTATTTT	CASSSAGTATQYF
.	few	TRBV19	15	TRBJ1-5	TGTGCCAGTAGTATAGGGAACAGGCTCAATCAGCCCCAGCATTTT	CASSIGNRLNQPQHF
.	.	TRBV28	15	TRBJ1-4	TGTGCCAGCAGATTAGACGATGCAACTAATGAAAAACTGTTTTTT	CASRLDDATNEKLFF
.	few	TRBV2	11	TRBJ1-4	TGTGCCAGCACTAGGGCAGGAAAACTGTTTTTT	CASTRAGKLFF
.	many	TRBV29-1	15	TRBJ1-2	TGCAGCGTTGAAGACCGAGCCATCGGTAACTATGGCTACACCTTC	CSVEDRAIGNYGYTF
.	.	TRBV9	19	TRBJ2-4	TGTGCCAGCAGCCCCCAAATAGCCCCACGGGGAATGGTCAAAAACATTCAGTACTTC	CASSPQIAPRGMVKNIQYF
TRBD1	few	TRBV3-1	16	TRBJ1-2	TGTGCCAGCAGCCAAAGGGGACAGGTTATGCCCTATGGCTACACCTTC	CASSQRGQVMPYGYTF
.	.	TRBV5-1	16	TRBJ1-1	TGCGCCAGCAGCTACGATCCCGGGATCATGAACACTGAAGCTTTCTTT	CASSYDPGIMNTEAFF
.	.	TRBV25-1	13	TRBJ1-1	TGTGCCAGCAGTGAATCAGTGAGCACTGAAGCTTTCTTT	CASSESVSTEAFF
TRBD2	few	TRBV19	17	TRBJ2-3	TGTGCCAGTAGTATAGGTAGCGGGGGCGCTAGCACAGATACGCAGTATTTT	CASSIGSGGASTDTQYF
TRBD2	.	TRBV6-6	15	TRBJ2-2	TGTGCCAGCACCACTGGACTAGCGAACACCGGGGAGCGGTTTTTT	CASTTGLANTGERFF
.	.	TRBV28	15	TRBJ2-5	TGTGCCAGCAGTCTCCCGACAGGACCCCGGGAGACCCAGTACTTC	CASSLPTGPRETQYF
TRBD2	once	TRBV29-1	14	TRBJ2-1	TGCAGCGGGAAGACTAGCGGATTCTACAATGAGCAGTTCTTC	CSGKTSGFYNEQFF
.	.	TRBV6-2/TRBV6-3	14	TRBJ2-5	TGTGCCAGCAGTTACTCCAGCCACCAAGAGACCCAGTACTTC	CASSYSSHQETQYF
.	.	TRBV2	15	TRBJ2-7	TGTGCCAGCAGTGAACGGGGACGACTTTACAATGAGCAGTACTTC	CASSERGRLYNEQYF
TRBD1	few	TRBV5-1	19	TRBJ2-6	TGCGCCAGCAGCTTGGCCCGCGGACAGGGGGCCACTGGGGCCAACGTCCTGACTTTC	CASSLARGQGATGANVLTF
TRBD1	many	TRBV20-1	17	TRBJ1-4	TGCAGTGCTAGAGAGTTTGGTGCCGGGACAGGGAGTGAAAAACTGTTTTTT	CSAREFGAGTGSEKLFF
TRBD2	many	TRBV7-9	13	TRBJ2-4	TGTGCCAGCAGCCCGGGGACTAGCAACATTCAGTACTTC	CASSPGTSNIQYF
TRBD1	.	TRBV15	15	TRBJ2-5	TGTGCCACCAGCAGGGGGACAGGGGAACAAGAGACCCAGTACTTC	CATSRGTGEQETQYF
TRBD1	few	TRBV7-2	14	TRBJ1-2	TGTGCCAGCAGCTTAGCGCCGGACAGGCCTGGCTACACCTTC	CASSLAPDRPGYTF
.	.	TRBV3-1	16	TRBJ2-4	TGTGCCAGCAGCTCCGGGACACTCTTAGCCAAAAACATTCAGTACTTC	CASSSGTLLAKNIQYF
.	many	TRBV29-1	13	TRBJ1-2	TGCAGCGTTGAACGTCGGACAGACTATGGCTACACCTTC	CSVERRTDYGYTF
.	.	TRBV28	15	TRBJ1-6	TGTGCCAGCAGGCCTTTCAGGGGAAGGAATACACCCCTCCACTTT	CASRPFRGRNTPLHF
TRBD1	.	TRBV4-1	18	TRBJ2-2	TGCGCCAGCAGCCAAGAGCCGGCCGGGACAGGGGACACCGGGGAGCTGTTTTTT	CASSQEPAGTGDTGELFF
TRBD2	.	TRBV12-3/TRBV12-4	15	TRBJ2-1	TGTGCCAGCAGTTTACTAGCGGGAGGGATCAATGAGCAGTTCTTC	CASSLLAGGINEQFF
.	.	TRBV30	14	TRBJ2-3	TGTGCCTGGAGGGATGGGGGGGCATTAGATACGCAGTATTTT	CAWRDGGALDTQYF
TRBD2	.	TRBV20-1	19	TRBJ2-1	TGCAGTGCTAGAGATCTGGCTAGCGGGGGGTACAGCTCCTACAATGAGCAGTTCTTC	CSARDLASGGYSSYNEQFF
.	many	TRBV28	14	TRBJ2-5	TGTGCCAGCAGTACACAGCGTTTGGATGAGACCCAGTACTTC	CASSTQRLDETQYF
.	.	TRBV6-2/TRBV6-3	11	TRBJ1-1	TGTGCCAACCGGGATTACACTGAAGCTTTCTTT	CANRDYTEAFF
.	.	TRBV14	12	TRBJ2-5	TGTGCCAGTAGCCACTTCCGCGAGACCCAGTACTTC	CASSHFRETQYF
TRBD2	.	TRBV12-3/TRBV12-4	18	TRBJ2-3	TGTGCCAGCAGTTTTCTTCGAGGACTAGCGGGGGGGCATTATACGCAGTATTTT	CASSFLRGLAGGHYTQYF
.	.	TRBV7-8	19	TRBJ1-5	TGTGCCAGCAGCTTAGTGCCAGGGGCTTCGGGAAATAGCAATCAGCCCCAGCATTTT	CASSLVPGASGNSNQPQHF
TRBD2	.	TRBV7-2	19	TRBJ2-3	TGTGCCAGCAGCCTCCGGGCTAGCGGGGGGGTTGCTAGCACAGATACGCAGTATTTT	CASSLRASGGVASTDTQYF
TRBD1	many	TRBV7-9	13	TRBJ2-5	TGTGCCAGCAGCATCCCGGGACAGGAGACCCAGTACTTC	CASSIPGQETQYF
.	few	TRBV5-1	16	TRBJ1-4	TGCGCCAGCAGCTCCGATGGGGGAACCACTAATGAAAAACTGTTTTTT	CASSSDGGTTNEKLFF
.	.	TRBV20-1	14	TRBJ2-2	TGCAGTGCTAGGCGGGACAGTTTTGGCGGGGAGCTGTTTTTT	CSARRDSFGGELFF
.	few	TRBV29-1	11	TRBJ2-3	TGCAGCGTTTCGGACTCCGATACGCAGTATTTT	CSVSDSDTQYF
.	.	TRBV18	14	TRBJ2-7	TGTGCCAGCTCAACCGATCTGTCGACTTACGAGCAGTACTTC	CASSTDLSTYEQYF
TRBD2	few	TRBV5-1	17	TRBJ2-1	TGCGCCAGCAGCTACCCTCGTACTAGCGGGGGGGCCAATGAGCAGTTCTTC	CASSYPRTSGGANEQFF